This TCR beta chain comes out of a study of T-cell reconstitution after alpha-beta-depleted transplantation in children. Study findings and constraints: Some patients' high day-60 TCRbeta diversity was traced to surviving recipient T cells and thymic progenitors. There were reportedly several hundred expanded graft clones from which alpha-beta T cells came about two months after transplant. It was newly produced T cells that mostly accounted for T-cell counts and diversity one year after transplant.

With 2 bases removed from V and 6 bases from J, the gap between germline ends came to 10 bases. The CDR3 loop spans 13 amino acids. Germline V lookup: CDR1 SQVTM, CDR2 ANQGSEA. A word on this clonotype: Its antigen is not identified.

The TCRbeta library incorporated unique molecular identifiers. TCRdb fed the PCR reads into MiXCR, producing one record per CDR3 protein. The repertoire has around 960,000 distinct CDR3 sequences, less than 30% of them found once; the top ten carry 25% to 35%. This chain connects TRBV29-1 to TRBJ1-4; D is possibly TRBD1 (5 bases). The clonotype was recovered from a boy in the first two years of life who had a stem cell transplant for SCID, so the T cells may come from the graft donor. The source was PBMCs, mostly from graft donor cells, collected 360 days after TCRalphabeta/CD19-depleted stem cell transplant. The CDR3 is CSVETGGDEKLFF. The CDR3 region has the DNA TGCAGCGTTGAAACTGGGGGGGATGAAAAACTGTTTTTT. The variable domain in full, with the rest retrieved from reference TRBV29-1 and TRBJ1-4, is SAVISQKPSRDICQRGTSLTIQCQVDSQVTMMFWYRQQPGQSLTLIATANQGSEATYESGFVIDKFPISRPNLTFSTLTVSNMSPEDSSIYLCSVETGGDEKLFFGSGTQLSVL.